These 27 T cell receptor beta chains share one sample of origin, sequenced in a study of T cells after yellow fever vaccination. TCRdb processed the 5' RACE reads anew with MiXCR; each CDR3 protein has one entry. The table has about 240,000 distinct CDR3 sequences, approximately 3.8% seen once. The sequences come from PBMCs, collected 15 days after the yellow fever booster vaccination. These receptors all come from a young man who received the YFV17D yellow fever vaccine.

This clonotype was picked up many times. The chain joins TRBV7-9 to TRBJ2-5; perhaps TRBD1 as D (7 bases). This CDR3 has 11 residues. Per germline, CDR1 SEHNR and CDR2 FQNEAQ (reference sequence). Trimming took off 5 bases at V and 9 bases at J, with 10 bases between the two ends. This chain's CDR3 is CASSAGTAQYF. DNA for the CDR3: TGTGCCAGCAGCGCGGGGACAGCCCAGTACTTC.

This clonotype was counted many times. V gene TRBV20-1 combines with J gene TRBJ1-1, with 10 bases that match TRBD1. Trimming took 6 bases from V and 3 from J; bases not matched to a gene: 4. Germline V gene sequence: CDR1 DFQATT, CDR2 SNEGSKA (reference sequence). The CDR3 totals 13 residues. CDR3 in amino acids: CSAFGTGDTEAFF. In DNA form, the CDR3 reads TGCAGTGCCTTTGGGACAGGGGACACTGAAGCTTTCTTT.

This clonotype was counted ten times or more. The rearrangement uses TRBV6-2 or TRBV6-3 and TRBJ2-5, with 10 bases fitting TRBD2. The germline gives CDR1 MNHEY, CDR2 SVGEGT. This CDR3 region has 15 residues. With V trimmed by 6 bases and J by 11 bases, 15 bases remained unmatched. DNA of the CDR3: TGTGCCAGCAGCCCCTTCGAGCGGGGGGGCTTTCGTCAGTACTTC. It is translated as CASSPFERGGFRQYF.

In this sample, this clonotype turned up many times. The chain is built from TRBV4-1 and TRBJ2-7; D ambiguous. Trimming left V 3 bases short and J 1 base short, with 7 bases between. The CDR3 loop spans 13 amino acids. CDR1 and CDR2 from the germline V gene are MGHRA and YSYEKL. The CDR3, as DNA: TGCGCCAGCAGCCACACAGATTCCTACGAGCAGTACTTC. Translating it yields CASSHTDSYEQYF.

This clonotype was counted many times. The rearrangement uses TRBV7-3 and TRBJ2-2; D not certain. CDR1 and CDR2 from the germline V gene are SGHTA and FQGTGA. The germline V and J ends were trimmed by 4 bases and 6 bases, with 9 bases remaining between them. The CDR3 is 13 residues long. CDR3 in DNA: TGTGCCAGCAGCTCACCCTTGGCCGGGGAGCTGTTTTTT. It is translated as CASSSPLAGELFF.

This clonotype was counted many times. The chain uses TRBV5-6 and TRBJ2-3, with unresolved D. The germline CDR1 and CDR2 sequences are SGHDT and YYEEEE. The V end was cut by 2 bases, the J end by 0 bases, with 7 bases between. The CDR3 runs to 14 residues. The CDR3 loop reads CASSLGRSTDTQYF. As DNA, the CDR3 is TGTGCCAGCAGCTTAGGGCGGAGCACAGATACGCAGTATTTT.

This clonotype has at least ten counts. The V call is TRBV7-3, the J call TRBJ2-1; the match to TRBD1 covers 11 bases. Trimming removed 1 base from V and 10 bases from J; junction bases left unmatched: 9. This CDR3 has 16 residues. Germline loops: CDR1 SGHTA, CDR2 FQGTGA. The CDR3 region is CASSLNSGTGGREQFF. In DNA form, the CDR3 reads TGTGCCAGCAGCTTAAATTCCGGGACAGGGGGGAGGGAGCAGTTCTTC. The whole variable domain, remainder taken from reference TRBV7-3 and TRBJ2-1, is GAGVSQTPSNKVTEKGKYVELRCDPISGHTALYWYRQSLGQGPEFLIYFQGTGAADDSGLPNDRFFAVRPEGSVSTLKIQRTERGDSAVYLCASSLNSGTGGREQFFGPGTRLTVL.

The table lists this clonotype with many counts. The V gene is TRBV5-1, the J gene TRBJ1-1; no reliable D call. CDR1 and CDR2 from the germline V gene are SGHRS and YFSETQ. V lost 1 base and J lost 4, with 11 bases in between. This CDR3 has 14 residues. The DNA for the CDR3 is TGCGCCAGCAGCTTGAATTGGGGATTCACTGAAGCTTTCTTT. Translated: CASSLNWGFTEAFF.

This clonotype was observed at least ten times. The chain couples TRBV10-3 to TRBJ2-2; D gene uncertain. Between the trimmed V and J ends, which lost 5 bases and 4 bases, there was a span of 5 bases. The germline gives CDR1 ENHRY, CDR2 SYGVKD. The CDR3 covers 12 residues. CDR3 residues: CAISRITGELFF. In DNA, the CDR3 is TGTGCCATCAGTCGGATCACCGGGGAGCTGTTTTTT.

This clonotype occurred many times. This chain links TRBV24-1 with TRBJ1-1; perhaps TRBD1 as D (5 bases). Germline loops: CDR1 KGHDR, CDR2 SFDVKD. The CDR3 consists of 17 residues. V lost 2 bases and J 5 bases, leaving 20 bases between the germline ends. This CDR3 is CATSDWNPTEGVTEAFF. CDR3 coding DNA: TGTGCCACCAGTGATTGGAACCCGACAGAAGGTGTTACTGAAGCTTTCTTT.

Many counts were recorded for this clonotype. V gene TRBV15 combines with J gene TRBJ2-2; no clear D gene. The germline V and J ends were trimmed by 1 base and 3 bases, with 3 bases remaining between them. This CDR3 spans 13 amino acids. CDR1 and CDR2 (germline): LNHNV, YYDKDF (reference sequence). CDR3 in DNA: TGTGCCACCAGCAGAGTCTACACCGGGGAGCTGTTTTTT. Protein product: CATSRVYTGELFF.

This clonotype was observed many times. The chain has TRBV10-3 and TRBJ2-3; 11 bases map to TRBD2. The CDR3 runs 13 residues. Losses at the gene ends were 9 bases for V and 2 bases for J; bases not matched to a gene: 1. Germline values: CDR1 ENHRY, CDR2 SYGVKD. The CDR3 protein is CAMTSGATDTQYF. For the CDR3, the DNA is TGTGCCATGACTAGCGGGGCCACAGATACGCAGTATTTT.

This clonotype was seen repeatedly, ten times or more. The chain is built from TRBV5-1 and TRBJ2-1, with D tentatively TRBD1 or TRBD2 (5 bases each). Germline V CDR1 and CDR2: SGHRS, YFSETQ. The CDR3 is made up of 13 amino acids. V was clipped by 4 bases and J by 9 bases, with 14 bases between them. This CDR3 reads CASSPGPSVEQFF. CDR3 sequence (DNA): TGCGCCAGCAGCCCGGGACCTTCTGTTGAGCAGTTCTTC.

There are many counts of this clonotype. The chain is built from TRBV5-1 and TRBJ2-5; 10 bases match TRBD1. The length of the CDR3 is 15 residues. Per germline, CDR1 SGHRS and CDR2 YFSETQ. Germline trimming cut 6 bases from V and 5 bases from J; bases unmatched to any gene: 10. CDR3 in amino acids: CASTNAGTGEETQYF. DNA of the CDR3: TGCGCCAGCACCAATGCCGGGACAGGGGAGGAGACCCAGTACTTC. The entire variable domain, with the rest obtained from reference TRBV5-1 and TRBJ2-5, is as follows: KAGVTQTPRYLIKTRGQQVTLSCSPISGHRSVSWYQQTPGQGLQFLFEYFSETQRNKGNFPGRFSGRQFSNSRSEMNVSTLELGDSALYLCASTNAGTGEETQYFGPGTRLLVL.

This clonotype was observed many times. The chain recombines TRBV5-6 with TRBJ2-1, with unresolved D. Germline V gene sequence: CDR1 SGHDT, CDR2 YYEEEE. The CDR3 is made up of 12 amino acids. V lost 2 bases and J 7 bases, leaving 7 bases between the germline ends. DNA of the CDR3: TGTGCCAGCAGCTTAGCCCCAAATGAGCAGTTCTTC. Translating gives CASSLAPNEQFF.

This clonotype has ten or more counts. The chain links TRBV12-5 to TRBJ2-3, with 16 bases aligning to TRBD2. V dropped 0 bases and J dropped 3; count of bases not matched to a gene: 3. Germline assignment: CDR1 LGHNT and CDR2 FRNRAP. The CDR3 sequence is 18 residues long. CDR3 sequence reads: CASGLVGLAGGRTDTQYF. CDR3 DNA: TGTGCTAGTGGTTTGGTGGGACTAGCGGGGGGGCGGACAGATACGCAGTATTTT.

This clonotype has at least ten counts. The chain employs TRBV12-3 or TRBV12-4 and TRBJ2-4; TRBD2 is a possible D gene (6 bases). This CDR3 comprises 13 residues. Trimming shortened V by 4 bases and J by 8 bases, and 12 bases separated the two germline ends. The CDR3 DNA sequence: TGTGCCAGCAGTTGGAGGGGCGAGGACATTCAGTACTTC. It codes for CASSWRGEDIQYF.

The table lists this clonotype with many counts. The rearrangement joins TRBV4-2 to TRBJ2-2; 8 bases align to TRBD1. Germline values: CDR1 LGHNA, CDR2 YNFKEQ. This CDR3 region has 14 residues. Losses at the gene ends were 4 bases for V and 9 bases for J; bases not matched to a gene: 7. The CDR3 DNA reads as TGTGCCAGCAGCCCGGTGACAGGGGAGCGGGAGCTGTTTTTT. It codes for CASSPVTGERELFF.

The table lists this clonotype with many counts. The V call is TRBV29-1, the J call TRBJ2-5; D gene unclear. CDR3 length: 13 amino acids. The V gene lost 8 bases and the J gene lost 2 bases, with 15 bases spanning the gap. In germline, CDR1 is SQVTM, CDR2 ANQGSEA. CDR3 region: CSLAPRFQETQYF. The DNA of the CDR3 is TGCAGCCTTGCCCCCAGGTTTCAAGAGACCCAGTACTTC.

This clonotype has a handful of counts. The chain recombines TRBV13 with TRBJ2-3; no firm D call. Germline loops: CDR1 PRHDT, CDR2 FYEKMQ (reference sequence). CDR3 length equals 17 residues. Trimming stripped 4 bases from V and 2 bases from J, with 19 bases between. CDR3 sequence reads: CASSSLPPDSSTDTQYF. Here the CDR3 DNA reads TGTGCCAGCAGCTCTTTGCCCCCCGACTCGTCCACAGATACGCAGTATTTT.

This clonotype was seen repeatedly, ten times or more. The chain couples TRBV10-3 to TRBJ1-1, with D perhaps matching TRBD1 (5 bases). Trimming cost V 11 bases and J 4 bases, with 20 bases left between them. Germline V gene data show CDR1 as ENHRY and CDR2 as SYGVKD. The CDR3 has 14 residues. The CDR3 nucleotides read TGTGCCTCCTCCCCGGGGCCCAACCCCACTGAAGCTTTCTTT. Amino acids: CASSPGPNPTEAFF.

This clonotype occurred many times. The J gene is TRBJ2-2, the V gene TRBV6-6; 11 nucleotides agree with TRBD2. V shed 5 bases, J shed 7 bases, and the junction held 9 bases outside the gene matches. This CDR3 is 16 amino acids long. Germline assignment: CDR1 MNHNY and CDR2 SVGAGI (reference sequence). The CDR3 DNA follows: TGTGCCAGCAGTCTACGACTAGCGGGGAATGGCGGGGAGCTGTTTTTT. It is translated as CASSLRLAGNGGELFF.

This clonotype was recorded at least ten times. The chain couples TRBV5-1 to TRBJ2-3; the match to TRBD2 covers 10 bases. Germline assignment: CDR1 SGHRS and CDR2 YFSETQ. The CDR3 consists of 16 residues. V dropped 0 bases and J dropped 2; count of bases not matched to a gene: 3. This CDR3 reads CASSLEGLADTDTQYF. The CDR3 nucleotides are TGCGCCAGCAGCTTGGAAGGACTAGCGGACACAGATACGCAGTATTTT.

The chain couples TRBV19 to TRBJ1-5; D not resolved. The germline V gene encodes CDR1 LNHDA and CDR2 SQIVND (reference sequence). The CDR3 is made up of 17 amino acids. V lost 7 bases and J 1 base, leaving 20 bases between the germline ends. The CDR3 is CASKVPRVAWSNQPQHF. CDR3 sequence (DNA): TGTGCCAGTAAAGTCCCTAGGGTTGCCTGGAGCAATCAGCCCCAGCATTTT.

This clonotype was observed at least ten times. The CDR3 protein is CASSSGGLAASDQYF. The CDR3, as DNA: TGTGCCAGCAGCTCGGGAGGACTAGCGGCCTCGGACCAGTACTTC. The chain carries TRBV7-2 and TRBJ2-5, with 10 bases that match TRBD2. Trimming at V came to 4 bases and at J to 10 bases, leaving 12 bases not matched to a gene. The germline V gene encodes CDR1 SGHTA and CDR2 FQGNSA. This CDR3 has 15 residues.

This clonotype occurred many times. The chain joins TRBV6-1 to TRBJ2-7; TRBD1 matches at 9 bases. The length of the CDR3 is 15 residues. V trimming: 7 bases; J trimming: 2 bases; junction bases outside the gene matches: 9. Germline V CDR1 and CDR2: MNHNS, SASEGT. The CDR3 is CASTYLGTGTYEQYF. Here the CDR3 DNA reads TGTGCCAGCACCTACCTCGGGACAGGGACCTACGAGCAGTACTTC.

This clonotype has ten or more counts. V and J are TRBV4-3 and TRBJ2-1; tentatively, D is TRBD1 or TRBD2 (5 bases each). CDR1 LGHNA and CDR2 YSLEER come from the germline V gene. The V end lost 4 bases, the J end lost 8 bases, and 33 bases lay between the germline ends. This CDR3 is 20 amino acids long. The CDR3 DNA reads TGCGCCAGCAGCCCCCGGGGAATAGGGGCAGGCTACGTTATAGGGGATGAGCAGTTCTTC. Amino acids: CASSPRGIGAGYVIGDEQFF.